The TCR beta chain described here comes from a study of regulatory T cells in long-lasting Graves disease. Between the trimmed V and J ends, which lost 2 bases and 10 bases, there was a span of 9 bases. Looked up from germline, CDR1 is MNHEY and CDR2 is SVGEGT. This CDR3 comprises 12 residues. Arm-PCR of CDR3 regions and iRepertoire HTBI primers were the basis on which TCR beta libraries were built. TCRdb redid the calling of the multiplex PCR reads with MiXCR, one entry per CDR3 protein. The table includes about 220,000 distinct CDR3 sequences, roughly 20% detected once. Noted time point: newly diagnosed GD, antithyroid drugs for less than 3 months. From RNA extracted from PBMCs, the TCR library was made. These data were likewise used in another study, on T cells in Graves' hyperthyroidism and ophthalmopathy. That source reports: Diagnoses were established using clinical symptoms, serum thyroxine and TRAb, thyroid ultrasound and orbital computed tomography.

V usage is TRBV6-2 or TRBV6-3 and J usage is TRBJ2-1; D not resolved. The specimen was peripheral blood mononuclear cells (PBMCs), collected at new diagnosis, from a patient treated with antithyroid drugs. This receptor was identified in a woman aged 25 to 39 with Graves disease. The CDR3 region has the DNA TGTGCCAGCAGTTACGGGGTTGGGGAGCAGTTCTTC. It is translated as CASSYGVGEQFF.